Presented here are 12 T cell receptor beta chains from one specimen sequenced in a study of T cell responses to AZD1222 COVID-19 vaccine. Profiling relied on immunoSEQ multiplex PCR, and the TCRdb table lists in-frame clones only, not all of them. The data show approximately 110,000 clones, with around 94% seen just once and approximately 2.2% held by the top ten. The specimen was peripheral blood, collected on day 0 of AZD1222 vaccination. The origin of the receptors is an adult in good health.

The chain is built from TRBV30 and TRBJ1-2; a possible D gene is TRBD1 (5 bases). Germline V gene sequence: CDR1 GTSNPN, CDR2 SVGIG (reference sequence). This CDR3 comprises 13 residues. The ends were cut back, 2 bases at V and 8 bases at J, with 15 bases in the middle. In nucleotides, the CDR3 is TGTGCCTGGAGTACTCAGGGTAGCGTCGGCTACACCTTC. Translated, it gives CAWSTQGSVGYTF.

The chain uses TRBV6-6 and TRBJ1-6; a possible D gene is TRBD1 (5 bases). Trimming removed 3 bases at V and 10 bases at J, with 16 bases between. The CDR3 extends over 15 amino acids. From germline, CDR1 is MNHNY and CDR2 SVGAGI (reference sequence). The CDR3 here is CASSYAGGSGSPLHF. The CDR3 coding sequence is TGTGCCAGCAGTTATGCGGGGGGTTCGGGCTCACCCCTCCACTTT.

The chain uses TRBV6-5 and TRBJ2-1; D not resolved. The germline gives CDR1 MNHEY, CDR2 SVGAGI. This CDR3 region has 11 residues. V lost 4 bases and J 7 bases, leaving 5 bases between the germline ends. The CDR3 protein is CASSWQNEQFF. In nucleotides, the CDR3 is TGTGCCAGCAGTTGGCAGAATGAGCAGTTCTTC.

The chain is built from TRBV28 and TRBJ2-3; D gene ambiguous. The CDR3 contains 13 residues. Deletions cut 4 bases from V and 2 bases from J, with 7 bases between. Germline V gene sequence: CDR1 MDHEN, CDR2 SYDVKM. CDR3 protein: CASSSYYTDTQYF. The CDR3 DNA follows: TGTGCCAGCAGTTCATACTACACAGATACGCAGTATTTT.

The chain carries TRBV7-2 and TRBJ2-7; TRBD2 agrees at 9 bases. Germline loops: CDR1 SGHTA, CDR2 FQGNSA. V shed 4 bases, J shed 6 bases, and the junction held 4 bases outside the gene matches. This CDR3 spans 13 amino acids. The CDR3 protein is CASSSAGGLEQYF. Written as DNA, the CDR3 is TGTGCCAGCAGCTCCGCGGGGGGGCTCGAGCAGTACTTC.

V is TRBV27 and J is TRBJ1-3; unclear D gene. CDR1 MNHEY and CDR2 SMNVEV come from the germline V gene (reference sequence). V was clipped by 6 bases and J by 0 bases, with 9 bases between them. This CDR3 has 14 residues. This chain's CDR3 is CASRNLASGNTIYF. In DNA, the CDR3 is TGTGCCAGCAGGAATCTGGCCTCTGGAAACACCATATATTTT.

The chain links TRBV27 to TRBJ2-7; 10 bases fit TRBD2. The CDR3 is 15 amino acids. The ends lost 5 bases at V and 2 bases at J; junction bases unmatched: 6. Germline CDR1 reads MNHEY; CDR2 reads SMNVEV (reference sequence). Here the CDR3 DNA reads TGTGCCAGCAGTGCCGGGACTAGCGAGGCCTACGAGCAGTACTTC. It encodes CASSAGTSEAYEQYF.

This clone was recorded once. This chain uses TRBV6-5 with TRBJ1-2, with 8 bases identical to TRBD1. The CDR3 runs to 15 residues. Trimming removed 0 bases from V and 6 bases from J; junction bases left unmatched: 6. Per the germline V gene, CDR1 is MNHEY and CDR2 is SVGAGI. The CDR3 nucleotides read TGTGCCAGCAGTTACTCGATTGACAGGGGCCATGGCTACACCTTC. As protein: CASSYSIDRGHGYTF.

The chain uses TRBV7-3 and TRBJ1-5, with a weak D call TRBD1 (6 bases). The CDR3 contains 13 residues. V gave up 4 bases and J gave up 4 bases, with 8 bases separating them. The V gene's germline CDR1 is SGHTA and CDR2 FQGTGA. As DNA, the CDR3 is TGTGCCAGCAGCTCCGGACAGAATCAGCCCCAGCATTTT. Residues: CASSSGQNQPQHF.

The chain uses TRBV3-1 (or the pseudogene TRBV3-2) and TRBJ2-2, with a weak D call TRBD2 (7 bases). The V end was cut by 4 bases, the J end by 1 base, with 10 bases between. The germline V gene has CDR1 LGHDT and CDR2 YNNKEL (reference sequence). This CDR3 region has 15 residues. Written as DNA, the CDR3 is TGTGCCAGCAGCCGGGGGGGGCAGAACACCGGGGAGCTGTTTTTT. Residues: CASSRGGQNTGELFF.

J is TRBJ2-7 and V is TRBV10-2; 9 nucleotides align to TRBD1. The germline V gene encodes CDR1 WSHSY and CDR2 SAAADI. There are 15 residues in the CDR3. V lost 4 bases and J lost 1; bases outside the gene matches: 5. The CDR3 DNA is TGCGCCAGCAGTGCCTTACAGGGGGCTTCCTACGAGCAGTACTTC. It translates to CASSALQGASYEQYF.

This clone was counted a few times. The J gene is TRBJ1-2, the V gene TRBV2; D unclear. Germline assignment: CDR1 SNHLY and CDR2 FYNNEI. The CDR3 covers 14 residues. Deletions cut 6 bases from V and 4 bases from J, with 15 bases between. The CDR3 region has the DNA TGTGCCAGCAGCGAGGGTGGGATGGGCTATGGCTACACCTTC. Amino acids: CASSEGGMGYGYTF.